Listed here are 5 T cell receptor beta chains from one sample, sequenced in a study of response to subunit inactivated influenza vaccine. TCRdb re-analysed the RT-PCR reads in MiXCR, keeping a single row per CDR3 protein. The repertoire includes hundreds of thousands of distinct CDR3 sequences, less than 30% of them detected once, and approximately 2% sits in the top ten. The starting material was CD4+ T cells sorted from PBMCs, obtained about 5 days after vaccination. The receptors stem from a man aged 50-59 years who received an inactivated influenza vaccine.

This clonotype showed up many times. The rearrangement uses TRBV20-1 and TRBJ2-3; D gene uncertain. The CDR3 runs to 13 residues. Per the germline V gene, CDR1 is DFQATT and CDR2 is SNEGSKA (reference sequence). Trimming pared 0 bases from V and 2 bases from J, leaving 6 bases between. The CDR3 DNA follows: TGCAGTGCTAGAGATTCAAACACAGATACGCAGTATTTT. Translated: CSARDSNTDTQYF.

This clonotype was detected only a few times. This sequence joins TRBV10-3 and TRBJ2-7, with TRBD1 as a possible D gene (6 bases). This CDR3 comprises 13 residues. Germline V CDR1 and CDR2: ENHRY, SYGVKD. Trimming left V 6 bases short and J 4 bases short, with 13 bases between. Here the CDR3 reads CAIRMDRLYEQYF. CDR3 DNA: TGTGCCATCAGGATGGACAGACTTTACGAGCAGTACTTC.

The rearrangement links TRBV6-2 or TRBV6-3 to TRBJ2-6; D is unresolved. The V end was cut by 3 bases, the J end by 4 bases, with 10 bases between. This CDR3 is built from 15 residues. Germline V gives CDR1 MNHEY, CDR2 SVGEGT. CDR3 region: CASSYVGRGANVLTF. CDR3 in DNA: TGTGCCAGCAGTTATGTAGGGCGCGGGGCCAACGTCCTGACTTTC.

This clonotype was seen a handful of times. The rearrangement uses TRBV20-1 and TRBJ2-1; TRBD1 might be the D (5 bases). V was shortened by 5 bases and J by 10 bases, with 18 bases between the two germline ends. CDR1 and CDR2 from the germline V gene are DFQATT and SNEGSKA (reference sequence). This CDR3 has 13 amino acids. As DNA, the CDR3 is TGCAGTGCTCTCTCCCCAGGGTTTTCCGAGCAGTTCTTC. Its protein product is CSALSPGFSEQFF.

In its sample, this clonotype was seen many times. The CDR3: CASSSRQGFATNEKLFF. Written as DNA, the CDR3 is TGTGCCAGCAGCTCCCGACAGGGATTCGCAACTAATGAAAAACTGTTTTTT. The V and J genes are TRBV7-2 and TRBJ1-4; 7 positions match TRBD1. V trimming: 4 bases; J trimming: 0 bases; junction bases outside the gene matches: 8. Looked up from germline, CDR1 is SGHTA and CDR2 is FQGNSA. The CDR3 is 17 amino acids.